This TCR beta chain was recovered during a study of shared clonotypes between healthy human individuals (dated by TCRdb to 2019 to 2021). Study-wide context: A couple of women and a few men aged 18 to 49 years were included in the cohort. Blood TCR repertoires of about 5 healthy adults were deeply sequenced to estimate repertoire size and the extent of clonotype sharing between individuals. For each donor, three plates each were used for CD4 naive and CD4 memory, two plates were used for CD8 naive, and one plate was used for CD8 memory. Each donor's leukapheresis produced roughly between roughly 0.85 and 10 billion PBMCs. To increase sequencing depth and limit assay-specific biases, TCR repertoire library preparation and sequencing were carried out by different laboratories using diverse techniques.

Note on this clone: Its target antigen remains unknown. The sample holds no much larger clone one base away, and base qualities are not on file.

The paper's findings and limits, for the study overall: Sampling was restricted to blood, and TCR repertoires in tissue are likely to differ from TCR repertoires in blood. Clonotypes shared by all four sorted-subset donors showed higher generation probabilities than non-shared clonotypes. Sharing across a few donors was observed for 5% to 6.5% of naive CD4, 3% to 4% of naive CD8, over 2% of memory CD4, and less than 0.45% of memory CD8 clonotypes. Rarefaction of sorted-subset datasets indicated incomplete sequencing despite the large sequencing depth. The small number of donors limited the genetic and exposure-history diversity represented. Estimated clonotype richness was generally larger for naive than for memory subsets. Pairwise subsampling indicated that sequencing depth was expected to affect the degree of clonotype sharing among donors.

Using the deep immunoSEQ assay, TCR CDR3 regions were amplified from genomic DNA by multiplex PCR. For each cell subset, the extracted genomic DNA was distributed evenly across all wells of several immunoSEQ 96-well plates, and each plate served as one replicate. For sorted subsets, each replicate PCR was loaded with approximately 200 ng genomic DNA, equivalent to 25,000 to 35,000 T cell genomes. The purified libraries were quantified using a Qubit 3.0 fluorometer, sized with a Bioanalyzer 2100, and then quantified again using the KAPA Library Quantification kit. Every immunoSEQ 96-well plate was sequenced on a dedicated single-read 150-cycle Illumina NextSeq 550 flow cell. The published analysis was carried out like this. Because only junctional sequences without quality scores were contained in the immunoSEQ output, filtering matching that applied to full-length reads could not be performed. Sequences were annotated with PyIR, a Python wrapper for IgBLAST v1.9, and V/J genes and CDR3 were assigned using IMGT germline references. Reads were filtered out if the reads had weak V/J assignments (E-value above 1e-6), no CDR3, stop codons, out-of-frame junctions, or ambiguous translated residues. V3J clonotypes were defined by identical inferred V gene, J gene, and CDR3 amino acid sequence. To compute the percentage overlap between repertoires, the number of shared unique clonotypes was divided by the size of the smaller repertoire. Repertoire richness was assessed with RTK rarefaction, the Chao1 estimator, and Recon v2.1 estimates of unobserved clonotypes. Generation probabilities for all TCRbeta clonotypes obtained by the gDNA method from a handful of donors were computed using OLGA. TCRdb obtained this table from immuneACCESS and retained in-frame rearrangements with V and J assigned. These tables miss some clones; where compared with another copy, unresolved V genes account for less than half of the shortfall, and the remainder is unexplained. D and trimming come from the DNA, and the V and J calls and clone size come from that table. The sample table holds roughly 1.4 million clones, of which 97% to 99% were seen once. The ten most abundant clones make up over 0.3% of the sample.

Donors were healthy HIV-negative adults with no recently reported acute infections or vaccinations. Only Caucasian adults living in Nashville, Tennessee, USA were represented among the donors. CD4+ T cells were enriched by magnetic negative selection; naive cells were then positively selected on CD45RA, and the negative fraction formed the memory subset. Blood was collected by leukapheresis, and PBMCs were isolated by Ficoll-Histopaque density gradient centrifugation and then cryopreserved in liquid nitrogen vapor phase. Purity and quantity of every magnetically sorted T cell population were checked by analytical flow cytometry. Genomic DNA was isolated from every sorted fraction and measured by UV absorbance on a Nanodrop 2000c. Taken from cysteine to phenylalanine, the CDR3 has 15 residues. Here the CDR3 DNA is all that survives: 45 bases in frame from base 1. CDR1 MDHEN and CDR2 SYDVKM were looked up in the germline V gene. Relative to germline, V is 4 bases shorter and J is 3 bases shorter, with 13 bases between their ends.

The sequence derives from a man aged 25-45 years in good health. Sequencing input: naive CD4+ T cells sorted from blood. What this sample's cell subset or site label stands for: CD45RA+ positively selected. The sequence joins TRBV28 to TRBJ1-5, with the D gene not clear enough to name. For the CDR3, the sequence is CASSSTRAANQPQHF. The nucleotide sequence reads TGTGCCAGCAGTTCCACAAGAGCGGCCAATCAGCCCCAGCATTTT. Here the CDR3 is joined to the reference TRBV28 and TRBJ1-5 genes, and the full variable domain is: DVKVTQSSRYLVKRTGEKVFLECVQDMDHENMFWYRQDPGLGLRLIYFSYDVKMKEKGDIPEGYSVSREKKERFSLILESASTNQTSMYLCASSSTRAANQPQHFGDGTRLSIL.